The clone carrying this TCR beta chain was picked up many times. Its antigen is currently unknown. Trimming removed 2 bases at V and 0 bases at J, with 8 bases between. The CDR3 has 14 amino acids. Looked up from germline, CDR1 is SEHNR and CDR2 is FQNEAQ (reference sequence). The data were obtained in a study of neurological immune-mediated disorders. Study-wide results and caveats: Phylogenetic grouping put 18 of 34 multiple sclerosis patients' repertoires into one related-CDR3 cluster, a possible signature.

With 10-nucleotide random UMIs, 5'RACE was used to make the cDNA. TCRdb ran MiXCR on the 5' RACE reads and lists one entry per CDR3 protein. The sample has about 80,000 distinct CDR3 sequences; 5% to 6% are singletons. Sample time point: longitudinal time-point 2. This sequence joins TRBV7-9 and TRBJ2-7; the D gene could be TRBD1 or TRBD2 (5 bases each). Sequenced material: PBMCs. This receptor was taken from a woman aged 55-70 years with multiple sclerosis. The CDR3 bases are TGTGCCAGCAGCTTACCCGGGACCTCCTACGAGCAGTACTTC. It encodes CASSLPGTSYEQYF. Full variable domain (missing parts from reference TRBV7-9 and TRBJ2-7): DTGVSQNPRHKITKRGQNVTFRCDPISEHNRLYWYRQTLGQGPEFLTYFQNEAQLEKSRLLSDRFSAERPKGSFSTLEIQRTEQGDSAMYLCASSLPGTSYEQYFGPGTRLTVT.